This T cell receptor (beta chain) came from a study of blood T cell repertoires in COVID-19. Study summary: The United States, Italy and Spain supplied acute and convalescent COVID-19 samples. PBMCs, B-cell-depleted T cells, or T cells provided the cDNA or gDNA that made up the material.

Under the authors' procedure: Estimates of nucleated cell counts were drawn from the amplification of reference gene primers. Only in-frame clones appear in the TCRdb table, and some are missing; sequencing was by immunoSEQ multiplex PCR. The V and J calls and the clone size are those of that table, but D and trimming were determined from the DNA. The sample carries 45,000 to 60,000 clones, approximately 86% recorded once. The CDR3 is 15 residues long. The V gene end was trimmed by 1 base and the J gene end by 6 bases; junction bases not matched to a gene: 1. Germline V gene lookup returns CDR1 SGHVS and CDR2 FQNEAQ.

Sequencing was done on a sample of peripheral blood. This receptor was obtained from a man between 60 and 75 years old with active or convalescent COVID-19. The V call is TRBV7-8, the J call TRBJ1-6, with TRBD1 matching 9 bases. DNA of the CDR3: TGTGCCAGCAGCTTAGGGACAGGGGTTAATTCACCCCTCCACTTT. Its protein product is CASSLGTGVNSPLHF.